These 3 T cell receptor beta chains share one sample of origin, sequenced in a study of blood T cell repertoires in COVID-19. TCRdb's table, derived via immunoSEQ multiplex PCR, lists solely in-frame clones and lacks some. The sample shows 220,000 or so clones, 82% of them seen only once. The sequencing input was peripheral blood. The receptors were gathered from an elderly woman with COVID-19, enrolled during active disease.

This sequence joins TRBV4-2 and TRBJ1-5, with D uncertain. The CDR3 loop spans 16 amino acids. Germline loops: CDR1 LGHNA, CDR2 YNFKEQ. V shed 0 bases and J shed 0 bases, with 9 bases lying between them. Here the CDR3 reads CASSQDRGFSNQPQHF. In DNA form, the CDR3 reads TGTGCCAGCAGCCAAGATAGAGGGTTTAGCAATCAGCCCCAGCATTTT.

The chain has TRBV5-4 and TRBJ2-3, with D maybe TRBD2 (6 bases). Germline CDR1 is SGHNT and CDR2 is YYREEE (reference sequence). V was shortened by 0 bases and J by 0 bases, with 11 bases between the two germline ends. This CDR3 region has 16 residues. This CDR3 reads CASSLVGRDSTDTQYF. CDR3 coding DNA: TGTGCCAGCAGCTTGGTGGGGCGGGATAGCACAGATACGCAGTATTTT.

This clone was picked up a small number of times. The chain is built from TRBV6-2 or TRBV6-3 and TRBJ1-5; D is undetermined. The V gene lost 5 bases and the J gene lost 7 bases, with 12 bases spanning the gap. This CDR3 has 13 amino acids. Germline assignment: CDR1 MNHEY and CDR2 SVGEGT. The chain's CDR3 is CASSAGITQPQHF. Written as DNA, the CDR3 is TGTGCCAGCAGTGCGGGAATTACCCAGCCCCAGCATTTT.